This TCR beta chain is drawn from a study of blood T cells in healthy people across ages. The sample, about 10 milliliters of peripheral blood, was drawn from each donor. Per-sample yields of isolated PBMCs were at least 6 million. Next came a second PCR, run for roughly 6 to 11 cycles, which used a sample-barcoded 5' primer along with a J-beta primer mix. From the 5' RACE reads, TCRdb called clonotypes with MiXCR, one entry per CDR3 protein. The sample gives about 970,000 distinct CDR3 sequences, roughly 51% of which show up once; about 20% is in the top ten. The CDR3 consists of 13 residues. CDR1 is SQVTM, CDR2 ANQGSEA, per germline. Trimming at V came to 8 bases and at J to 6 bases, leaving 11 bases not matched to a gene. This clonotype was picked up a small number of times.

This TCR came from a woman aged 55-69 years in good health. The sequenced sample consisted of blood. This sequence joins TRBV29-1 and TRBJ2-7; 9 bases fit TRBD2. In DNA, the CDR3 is TGCAGCATTAGCGGGAGAACGGGAGGCGAGCAGTACTTC. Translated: CSISGRTGGEQYF.